This is a list of T cell receptor beta chains from one sample in a study of human T cells and chemical hapten exposure. Via MiXCR, TCRdb re-called the RACE reads, giving one row per CDR3 protein. The top ten hold about 3.4% of the sample, which has 50,000 to 70,000 distinct CDR3 sequences, about 5.7% seen once. Sequenced sample: whole blood. The origin of the receptors is a female donor in good health. Some clones in this sample may be carry-over from other donors' samples. Each CDR3 is given with its conserved first and last residue. The order of the fields is J gene, clone size, D gene, V gene, CDR3 DNA, CDR3 protein. D genes are given only for firm matches. Some rows have no size entry. The others give once, few or many, or a class for an expanded clone.

>TRBJ2-1|.|.|TRBV15
TGTGCCACCAGCAGAGGTGGGAGCAGTAATGAGCAGTTCTTC
CATSRGGSSNEQFF
>TRBJ1-1|few|.|TRBV6-6
TGTGCCAGCGGCAATAGGCTCATGAACACTGAAGCTTTCTTT
CASGNRLMNTEAFF
>TRBJ2-7|few|TRBD2|TRBV20-1
TGCAGTGCTAGAGACCCCGGACTAGCGGGAGAGGTCGAGCAGTACTTC
CSARDPGLAGEVEQYF
>TRBJ2-7|few|TRBD2|TRBV20-1
TGCAGTGCTAGGGCGGTTAGCGGGAGCTACGAGCAGTACTTC
CSARAVSGSYEQYF
>TRBJ2-7|many|.|TRBV7-9
TGTGCCAGCAGCGCGGGTGGGTACGAGCAGTACTTC
CASSAGGYEQYF
>TRBJ1-5|.|.|TRBV3-1
TGTGCCAGCAGCCAAGCAGCTAGCAATCAGCCCCAGCATTTT
CASSQAASNQPQHF
>TRBJ2-4|few|TRBD1|TRBV20-1
TGCAGTGCTAGTACGAGTGACAGGGGCGCCGTTATAGCCAAAAACATTCAGTACTTC
CSASTSDRGAVIAKNIQYF
>TRBJ2-1|.|.|TRBV27
TGTGCCAGCAGGGAGACTAGATCCGGGTATGATGAGCAGTTCTTC
CASRETRSGYDEQFF
>TRBJ2-5|few|TRBD1|TRBV5-1
TGCGCCAGCAGCTCAGGGGGAGCACAAGAGACCCAGTACTTC
CASSSGGAQETQYF
>TRBJ1-1|few|.|TRBV6-5
TGTGCCAGCAGTTACTCGAACCGGGACACTGAAGCTTTCTTT
CASSYSNRDTEAFF
>TRBJ2-3|many|.|TRBV5-5
TGTGCCAGCAGCTTGGTAGAGGGGGAGACAGATACGCAGTATTTT
CASSLVEGETDTQYF
>TRBJ2-5|many|.|TRBV20-1
TGCAGTGCTAGGTCGGACACCCAAGAGACCCAGTACTTC
CSARSDTQETQYF
>TRBJ2-7|.|TRBD1|TRBV28
TGTGCCAGCACGACAGGGATCAACGAGCAGTACTTC
CASTTGINEQYF
>TRBJ1-4|.|.|TRBV9
TGTGCCAGCAGCGGATCAGACCGTAATGAAAAACTGTTTTTT
CASSGSDRNEKLFF
>TRBJ2-3|many|.|TRBV15
TGTGCCACCAGCAGAGTAGGGGGAGGCCTAGATACGCAGTATTTT
CATSRVGGGLDTQYF
>TRBJ2-6|.|.|TRBV2
TGTGCCAGCAGTGTAGTGGGAGGGGCCAACGTCCTGACTTTC
CASSVVGGANVLTF
>TRBJ2-3|many|TRBD1|TRBV20-1
TGCAGTGCTAGAACAGGGGGCTGGGGCGCAGATACGCAGTATTTT
CSARTGGWGADTQYF
>TRBJ2-7|many|.|TRBV5-1
TGCGCCAGCACTTGGGACGCCACAAATCCCATCTACGAGCAGTACTTC
CASTWDATNPIYEQYF
>TRBJ2-5|many|.|TRBV5-1
TGCGCCAGCAGCTTGTCGACTCAAGAGACCCAGTACTTC
CASSLSTQETQYF
>TRBJ2-1|many|.|TRBV20-1
TGCAGTGCTAGGACAAGCGAGTACAATGAGCAGTTCTTC
CSARTSEYNEQFF
>TRBJ2-7|few|.|TRBV13
TGTGCCAGCAGCTTAGATCGCGGGACTTACTACGAGCAGTACTTC
CASSLDRGTYYEQYF
>TRBJ2-7|many|TRBD1|TRBV2
TGTGCCAGCATCGAAGGGACAGGGGGGACCTACGAGCAGTACTTC
CASIEGTGGTYEQYF
>TRBJ1-6|many|TRBD1|TRBV29-1
TGCAGCGTTTCAGGGGGCCTCAATTCACCCCTCCACTTT
CSVSGGLNSPLHF
>TRBJ1-2|few|TRBD1|TRBV6-5
TGTGCCAGCAGTTACTCGCTGGGACAGGGGGACTATGGCTACACCTTC
CASSYSLGQGDYGYTF
>TRBJ1-5|.|TRBD1|TRBV2
TGTGCCAGCAGCCTGACAGGGCCTCAGCCCCAGCATTTT
CASSLTGPQPQHF
>TRBJ2-3|.|.|TRBV28
TGTGCCAGCACCTTACAGGCTCCTAGCACAGATACGCAGTATTTT
CASTLQAPSTDTQYF
>TRBJ2-7|.|TRBD1|TRBV6-2/TRBV6-3
TGTGCCAGCAGTCAAGGACAGGGGCTCAGGTACTTC
CASSQGQGLRYF
>TRBJ1-4|many|.|TRBV20-1
TGCAGTGCCCGGGATGAAAAACTGTTTTTT
CSARDEKLFF
>TRBJ2-3|.|TRBD2|TRBV29-1
TGCAGCGTGGCGGGACTAGCCGATACGCAGTATTTT
CSVAGLADTQYF
>TRBJ2-2|many|.|TRBV7-8
TGTGCCAGCAGCACAGACACAGGGTTCAGCGGGGAGCTGTTTTTT
CASSTDTGFSGELFF
>TRBJ2-7|.|.|TRBV5-1
TGCGCCAGCAGCTTGCAACTCAGTTCCTACGAGCAGTACTTC
CASSLQLSSYEQYF
>TRBJ2-2|many|.|TRBV24-1
TGTGCCACCAGTCCCACCGCTGAGGCGAACACCGGGGAGCTGTTTTTT
CATSPTAEANTGELFF
>TRBJ2-1|many|TRBD2|TRBV6-2/TRBV6-3
TGTGCCAGCAGTTCGCGACTAGCGGAAACTTACAATGAGCAGTTCTTC
CASSSRLAETYNEQFF